This T cell receptor beta chain stems from a study of cytomegalovirus exposure and HLA in healthy donors. Whole-study context: The roughly 110 validation repertoires were reported in a later analysis to have been generated on the same platform as the 500 to 700 first-cohort repertoires.

The donors were members of the approximately 120-subject validation cohort (separate from the roughly 670-subject first cohort). In the case of this clone: The antigen remains unidentified.

V shed 3 bases and J shed 7 bases, with 10 bases lying between them. This CDR3 comprises 13 residues. In germline, CDR1 is SGHAT, CDR2 FQNNGV. Produced via immunoSEQ multiplex PCR; TCRdb's table is partial and in-frame only. The sample gives over 150,000 clones, around 80% of which show up once; roughly 13% is in the top ten. Study results and limitations: It was found in a later analysis that first-cohort TCR clusters tended to co-occur in the 130 or so validation repertoires. Researchers counted around 160 TCR beta chains as cytomegalovirus-associated.

The sequencing sample was made of PBMCs. This sequence joins TRBV11-2 and TRBJ2-4; weak D call: TRBD2 (6 bases). This sequence was found in a woman in her twenties or thirties in good health and CMV-seropositive. The DNA of the CDR3 is TGTGCCAGCAGCTTCCCCGGGGGTAACATTCAGTACTTC. This gives the protein CASSFPGGNIQYF.